The clone carrying this T cell receptor (beta chain) has a single count. The antigen is not known. The data belong to a study of radiotherapy plus CTLA-4 blockade in lung cancer. Study overall: Objective responses arose in around a sixth of patients, and under 40% experienced disease control.

Sequencing used immunoSEQ multiplex PCR; TCRdb keeps in-frame clones, though not all of them. The data show around 80,000 clones, with 78% seen just once and approximately 22% held by the top ten. CDR3 size: 16 residues. V shed 1 base, J shed 6 bases, and the junction held 7 bases outside the gene matches. Germline-derived CDR1 and CDR2 are SGHNT and YYREEE (reference sequence). The study, taken as a whole, reports: The authors reported that early blood T cell clone dynamics, with interferon-beta, best predicted response. There was expansion of tumor-derived TCR clones in blood after radiotherapy plus ipilimumab.

The source was peripheral blood, collected from a patient treated with radiotherapy plus ipilimumab. The receptor's source is a human donor with non-small cell lung cancer whose response to radiotherapy plus ipilimumab could not be evaluated. Some clones in this sample may be carry-over from other donors' samples. The chain combines TRBV5-4 with TRBJ1-6, with TRBD1 identical over 7 bases. Written as DNA, the CDR3 is TGTGCCAGCAGCTTGATCGGGACAGCGGTTAATTCACCCCTCCACTTT. This encodes CASSLIGTAVNSPLHF.